The TCR beta chain under discussion was sequenced for a study of blood T cell repertoires in COVID-19. Overall study: The analysed material was cDNA or gDNA that came from T cells, B-cell-depleted T cells, or PBMCs.

Only in-frame clones appear in the TCRdb table, and some are missing; sequencing was by immunoSEQ multiplex PCR. This sample has around 300,000 clones, with under 90% found just once. CDR3 length equals 18 residues. This sequence originates from a woman aged 40 to 49 who had recovered from COVID-19. What was sequenced was peripheral blood. V usage is TRBV21-1 and J usage is TRBJ2-2; the listed D gene, TRBD2, was not tested against the DNA. TRBV21-1 is recorded as a pseudogene. CDR3 sequence reads: CASSASGVQPKNTGELFF. DNA for the CDR3: TGTGCCAGCAGCGCCTCGGGGGTCCAGCCAAAGAACACCGGGGAGCTGTTTTTT.